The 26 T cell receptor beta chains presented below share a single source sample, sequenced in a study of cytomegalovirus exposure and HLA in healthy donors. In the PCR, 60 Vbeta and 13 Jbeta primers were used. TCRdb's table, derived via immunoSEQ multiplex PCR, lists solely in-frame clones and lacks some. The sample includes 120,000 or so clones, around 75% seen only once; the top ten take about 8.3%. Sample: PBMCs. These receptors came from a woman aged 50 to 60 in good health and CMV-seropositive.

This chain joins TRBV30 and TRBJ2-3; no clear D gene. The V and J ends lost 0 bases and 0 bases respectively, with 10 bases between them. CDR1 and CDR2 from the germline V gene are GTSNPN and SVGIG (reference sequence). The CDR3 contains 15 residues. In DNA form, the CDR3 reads TGTGCCTGGAGTGTCAAAAGGAGAAGCACAGATACGCAGTATTTT. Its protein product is CAWSVKRRSTDTQYF.

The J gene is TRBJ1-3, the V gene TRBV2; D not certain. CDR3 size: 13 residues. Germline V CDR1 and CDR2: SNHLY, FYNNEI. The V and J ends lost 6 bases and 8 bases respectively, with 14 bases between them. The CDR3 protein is CASRTDSRDTIYF. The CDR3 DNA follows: TGTGCCAGCAGGACTGACTCTCGGGACACCATATATTTT.

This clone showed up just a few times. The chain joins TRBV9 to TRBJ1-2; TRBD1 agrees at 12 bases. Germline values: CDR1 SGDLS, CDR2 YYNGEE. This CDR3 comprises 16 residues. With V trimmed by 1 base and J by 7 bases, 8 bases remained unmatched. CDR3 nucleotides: TGTGCCAGCAGCGTAAGTCCGGGACAGGGGGCGACTGGCTACACCTTC. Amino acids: CASSVSPGQGATGYTF.

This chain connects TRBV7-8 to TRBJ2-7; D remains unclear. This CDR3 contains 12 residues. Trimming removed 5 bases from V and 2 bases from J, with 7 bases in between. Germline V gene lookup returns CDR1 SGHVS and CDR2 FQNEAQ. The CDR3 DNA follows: TGTGCCAGCAGCAGGAGAACCTACGAGCAGTACTTC. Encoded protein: CASSRRTYEQYF. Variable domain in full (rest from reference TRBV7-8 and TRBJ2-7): GAGVSQSPRYKVAKRGQDVALRCDPISGHVSLFWYQQALGQGPEFLTYFQNEAQLDKSGLPSDRFFAERPEGSVSTLKIQRTQQEDSAVYLCASSRRTYEQYFGPGTRLTVT.

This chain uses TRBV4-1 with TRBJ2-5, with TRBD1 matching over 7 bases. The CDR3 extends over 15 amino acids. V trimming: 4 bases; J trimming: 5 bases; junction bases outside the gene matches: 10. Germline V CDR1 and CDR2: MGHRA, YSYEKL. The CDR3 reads CASSPTPKQGETQYF. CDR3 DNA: TGCGCCAGCAGCCCTACACCTAAACAGGGGGAGACCCAGTACTTC.

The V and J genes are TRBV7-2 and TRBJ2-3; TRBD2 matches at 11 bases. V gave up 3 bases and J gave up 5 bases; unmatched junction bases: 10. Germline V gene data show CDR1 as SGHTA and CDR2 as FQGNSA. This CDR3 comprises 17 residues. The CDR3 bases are TGTGCCAGCAGCTTCCTTAGCGGGAGGGCCTTCATAGATACGCAGTATTTT. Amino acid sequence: CASSFLSGRAFIDTQYF. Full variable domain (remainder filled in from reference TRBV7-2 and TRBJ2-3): GAGVSQSPSNKVTEKGKDVELRCDPISGHTALYWYRQSLGQGLEFLIYFQGNSAPDKSGLPSDRFSAERTGGSVSTLTIQRTQQEDSAVYLCASSFLSGRAFIDTQYFGPGTRLTVL.

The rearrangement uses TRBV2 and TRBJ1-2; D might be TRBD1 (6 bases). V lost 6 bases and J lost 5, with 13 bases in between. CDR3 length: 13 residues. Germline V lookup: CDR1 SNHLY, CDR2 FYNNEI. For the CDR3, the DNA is TGTGCCAGCAGGATCGGGACATATTATGGCTACACCTTC. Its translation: CASRIGTYYGYTF.

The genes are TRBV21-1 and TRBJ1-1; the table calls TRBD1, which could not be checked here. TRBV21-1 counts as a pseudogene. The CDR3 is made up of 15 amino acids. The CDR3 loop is CASSSVDSEDYEAFF. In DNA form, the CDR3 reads TGTGCCAGCAGCAGTGTGGACAGCGAAGACTATGAAGCTTTCTTT.

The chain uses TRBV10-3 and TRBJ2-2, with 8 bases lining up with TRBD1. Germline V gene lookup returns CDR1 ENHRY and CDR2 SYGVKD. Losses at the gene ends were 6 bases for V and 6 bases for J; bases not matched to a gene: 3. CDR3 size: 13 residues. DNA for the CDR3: TGTGCCATCAGGCCAGGGGGCCCCGGGGAGCTGTTTTTT. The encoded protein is CAIRPGGPGELFF.

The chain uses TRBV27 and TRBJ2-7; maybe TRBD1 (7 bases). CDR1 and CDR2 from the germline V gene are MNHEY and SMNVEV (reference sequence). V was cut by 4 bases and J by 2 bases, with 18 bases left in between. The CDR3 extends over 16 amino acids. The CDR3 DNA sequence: TGTGCCAGCAGTTCCCAGGGGGGACTGGGCACCTACGAGCAGTACTTC. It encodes CASSSQGGLGTYEQYF.

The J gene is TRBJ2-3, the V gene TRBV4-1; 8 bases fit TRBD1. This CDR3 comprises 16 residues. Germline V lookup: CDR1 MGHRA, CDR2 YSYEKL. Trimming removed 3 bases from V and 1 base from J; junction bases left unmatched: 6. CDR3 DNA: TGCGCCAGCAGCCATCCCGACAGGGGTCGCACAGATACGCAGTATTTT. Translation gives CASSHPDRGRTDTQYF.

The CDR3 is CASSLDRGKYEQYF. The DNA for the CDR3 is TGTGCCAGCAGCTTGGACAGGGGCAAGTACGAGCAGTACTTC. The chain combines TRBV5-4 with TRBJ2-7; 7 nucleotides align to TRBD1. CDR3 length: 14 amino acids. V was pared by 0 bases and J by 4 bases, with 4 bases of the junction left unmatched. CDR1 is SGHNT and CDR2 is YYREEE in the germline V gene (reference sequence).

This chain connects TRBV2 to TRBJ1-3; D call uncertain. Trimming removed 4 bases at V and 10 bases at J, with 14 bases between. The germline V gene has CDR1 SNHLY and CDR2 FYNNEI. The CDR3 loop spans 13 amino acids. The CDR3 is CASSVQAGGTIYF. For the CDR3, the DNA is TGTGCCAGCAGTGTCCAGGCGGGTGGGACCATATATTTT.

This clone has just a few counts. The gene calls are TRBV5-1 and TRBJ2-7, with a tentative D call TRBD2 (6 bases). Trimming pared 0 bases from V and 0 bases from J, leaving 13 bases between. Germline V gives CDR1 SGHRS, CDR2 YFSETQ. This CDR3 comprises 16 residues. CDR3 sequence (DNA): TGCGCCAGCAGCTTGGGGGCGGGGCCCTCCTCCTACGAGCAGTACTTC. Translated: CASSLGAGPSSYEQYF.

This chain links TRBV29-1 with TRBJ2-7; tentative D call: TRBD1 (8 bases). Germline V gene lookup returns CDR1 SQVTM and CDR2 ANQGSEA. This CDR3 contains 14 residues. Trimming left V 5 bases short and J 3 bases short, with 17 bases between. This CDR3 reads CSVIQGGAIYEQYF. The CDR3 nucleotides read TGCAGCGTTATACAGGGGGGGGCCATCTACGAGCAGTACTTC.

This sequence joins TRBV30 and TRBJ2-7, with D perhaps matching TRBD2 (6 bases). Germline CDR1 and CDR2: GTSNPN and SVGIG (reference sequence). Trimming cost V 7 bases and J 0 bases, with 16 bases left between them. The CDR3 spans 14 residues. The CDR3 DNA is TGTGCCTCCACGGCCCGGGGGAGCTCCTACGAGCAGTACTTC. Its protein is CASTARGSSYEQYF.

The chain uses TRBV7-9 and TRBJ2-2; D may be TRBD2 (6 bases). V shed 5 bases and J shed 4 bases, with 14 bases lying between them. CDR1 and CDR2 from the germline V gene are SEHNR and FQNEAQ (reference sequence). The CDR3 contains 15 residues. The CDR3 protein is CASSRPGLSTGELFF. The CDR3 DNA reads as TGTGCCAGCAGCCGCCCGGGACTGAGCACCGGGGAGCTGTTTTTT.

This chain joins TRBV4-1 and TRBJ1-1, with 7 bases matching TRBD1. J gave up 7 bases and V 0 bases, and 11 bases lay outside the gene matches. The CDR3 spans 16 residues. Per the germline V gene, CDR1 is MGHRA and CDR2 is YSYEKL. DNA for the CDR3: TGCGCCAGCAGCCAAGAACAGATCCCAGGGGGGCTTGAAGCTTTCTTT. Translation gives CASSQEQIPGGLEAFF.

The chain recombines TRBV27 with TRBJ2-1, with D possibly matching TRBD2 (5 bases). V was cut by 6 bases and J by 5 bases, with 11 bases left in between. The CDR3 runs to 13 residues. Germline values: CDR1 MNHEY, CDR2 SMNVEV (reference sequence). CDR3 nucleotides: TGTGCCAGCAGGCCCGGACTCAACAATGAGCAGTTCTTC. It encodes CASRPGLNNEQFF.

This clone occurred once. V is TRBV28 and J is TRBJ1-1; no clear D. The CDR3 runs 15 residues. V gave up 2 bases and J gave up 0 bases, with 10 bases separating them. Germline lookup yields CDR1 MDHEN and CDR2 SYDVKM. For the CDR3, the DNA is TGTGCCAGCAGTTTACCCACCCGGGTGAACACTGAAGCTTTCTTT. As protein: CASSLPTRVNTEAFF.

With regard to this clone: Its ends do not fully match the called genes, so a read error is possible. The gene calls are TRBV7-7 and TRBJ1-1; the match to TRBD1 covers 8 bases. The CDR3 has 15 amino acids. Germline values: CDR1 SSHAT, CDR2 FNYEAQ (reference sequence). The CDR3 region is CASSLVGQGDTEAFF. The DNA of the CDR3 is TGTGCTAGCAGCTTAGTAGGACAGGGAGACACTGAAGCTTTCTTT.

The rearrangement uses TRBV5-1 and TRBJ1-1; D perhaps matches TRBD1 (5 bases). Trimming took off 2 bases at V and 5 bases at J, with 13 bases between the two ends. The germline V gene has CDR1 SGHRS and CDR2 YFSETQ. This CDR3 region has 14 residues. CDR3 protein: CASSLTGVKTEAFF. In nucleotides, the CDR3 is TGCGCCAGCAGCTTAACGGGGGTTAAGACTGAAGCTTTCTTT.

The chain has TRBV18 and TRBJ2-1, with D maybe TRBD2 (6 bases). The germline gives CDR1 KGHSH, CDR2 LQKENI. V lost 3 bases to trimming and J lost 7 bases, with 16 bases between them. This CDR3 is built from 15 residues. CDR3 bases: TGTGCCAGCTCACCTGGAGGGACGCTGGGGAATGAGCAGTTCTTC. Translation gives CASSPGGTLGNEQFF.

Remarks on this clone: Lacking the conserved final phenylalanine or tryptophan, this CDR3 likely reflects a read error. Written as DNA, the CDR3 is TGTGCCTGGAGTGGACATGAAGGGGGCGGCAGTGGCTACACCGTC. This encodes CAWSGHEGGGSGYTV. This chain connects TRBV30 to TRBJ1-2; TRBD1 matches at 7 bases. V lost 1 base and J lost 7; bases outside the gene matches: 12. Per germline, CDR1 GTSNPN and CDR2 SVGIG (reference sequence). The CDR3 runs 15 residues.

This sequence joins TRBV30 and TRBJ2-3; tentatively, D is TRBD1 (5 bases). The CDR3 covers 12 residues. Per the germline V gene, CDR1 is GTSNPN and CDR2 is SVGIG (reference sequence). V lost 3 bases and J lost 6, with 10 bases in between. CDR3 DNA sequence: TGTGCCTGGAGATGGGGCCCTGATACGCAGTATTTT. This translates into CAWRWGPDTQYF.

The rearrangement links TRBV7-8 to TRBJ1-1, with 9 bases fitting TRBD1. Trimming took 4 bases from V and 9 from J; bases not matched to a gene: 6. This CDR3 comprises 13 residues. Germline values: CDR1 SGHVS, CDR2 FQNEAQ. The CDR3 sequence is CASSYTTGGKAFF. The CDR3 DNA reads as TGTGCCAGCAGCTATACGACAGGGGGTAAAGCTTTCTTT.